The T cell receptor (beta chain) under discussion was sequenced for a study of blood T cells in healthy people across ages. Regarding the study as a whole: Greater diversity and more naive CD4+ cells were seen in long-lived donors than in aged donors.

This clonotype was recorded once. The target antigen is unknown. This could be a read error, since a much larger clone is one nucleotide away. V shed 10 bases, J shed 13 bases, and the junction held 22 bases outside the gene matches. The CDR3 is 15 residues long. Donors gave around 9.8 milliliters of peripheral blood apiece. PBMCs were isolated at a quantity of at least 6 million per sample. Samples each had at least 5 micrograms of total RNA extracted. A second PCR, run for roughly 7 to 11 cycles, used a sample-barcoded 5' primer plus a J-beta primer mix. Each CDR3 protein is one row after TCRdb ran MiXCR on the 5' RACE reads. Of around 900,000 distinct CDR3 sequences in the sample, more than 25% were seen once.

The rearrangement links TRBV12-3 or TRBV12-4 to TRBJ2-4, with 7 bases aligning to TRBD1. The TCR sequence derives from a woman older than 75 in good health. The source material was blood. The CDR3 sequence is CANGQQGTEGAEQYF. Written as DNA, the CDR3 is TGTGCCAACGGGCAACAGGGGACAGAAGGTGCGGAGCAGTACTTC.